This note documents a single T cell receptor beta chain sequence. This CDR3 contains 12 residues. Between the trimmed V and J ends, which lost 5 bases and 1 base, there was a span of 5 bases. Germline V CDR1 and CDR2: SNHLY, FYNNEI. Profiled with immunoSEQ multiplex PCR; TCRdb holds only in-frame clones, not every one. The table records roughly 110,000 clones, 65% to 80% of them present only once. The sample belongs to a study of blood T cell repertoires in COVID-19. The overall study: The origin of the acute and convalescent COVID-19 samples was the United States, Italy and Spain. PBMCs, B-cell-depleted T cells, or T cells were the source of the cDNA or gDNA that made up the material.

This chain links TRBV2 with TRBJ2-5; D unclear. Sequenced: peripheral blood. The receptor comes from a man between 65 and 79 years old with acute or convalescent COVID-19. The CDR3 coding sequence is TGTGCCAGCAGTTGGAGCCAAGAGACCCAGTACTTC. It specifies CASSWSQETQYF.